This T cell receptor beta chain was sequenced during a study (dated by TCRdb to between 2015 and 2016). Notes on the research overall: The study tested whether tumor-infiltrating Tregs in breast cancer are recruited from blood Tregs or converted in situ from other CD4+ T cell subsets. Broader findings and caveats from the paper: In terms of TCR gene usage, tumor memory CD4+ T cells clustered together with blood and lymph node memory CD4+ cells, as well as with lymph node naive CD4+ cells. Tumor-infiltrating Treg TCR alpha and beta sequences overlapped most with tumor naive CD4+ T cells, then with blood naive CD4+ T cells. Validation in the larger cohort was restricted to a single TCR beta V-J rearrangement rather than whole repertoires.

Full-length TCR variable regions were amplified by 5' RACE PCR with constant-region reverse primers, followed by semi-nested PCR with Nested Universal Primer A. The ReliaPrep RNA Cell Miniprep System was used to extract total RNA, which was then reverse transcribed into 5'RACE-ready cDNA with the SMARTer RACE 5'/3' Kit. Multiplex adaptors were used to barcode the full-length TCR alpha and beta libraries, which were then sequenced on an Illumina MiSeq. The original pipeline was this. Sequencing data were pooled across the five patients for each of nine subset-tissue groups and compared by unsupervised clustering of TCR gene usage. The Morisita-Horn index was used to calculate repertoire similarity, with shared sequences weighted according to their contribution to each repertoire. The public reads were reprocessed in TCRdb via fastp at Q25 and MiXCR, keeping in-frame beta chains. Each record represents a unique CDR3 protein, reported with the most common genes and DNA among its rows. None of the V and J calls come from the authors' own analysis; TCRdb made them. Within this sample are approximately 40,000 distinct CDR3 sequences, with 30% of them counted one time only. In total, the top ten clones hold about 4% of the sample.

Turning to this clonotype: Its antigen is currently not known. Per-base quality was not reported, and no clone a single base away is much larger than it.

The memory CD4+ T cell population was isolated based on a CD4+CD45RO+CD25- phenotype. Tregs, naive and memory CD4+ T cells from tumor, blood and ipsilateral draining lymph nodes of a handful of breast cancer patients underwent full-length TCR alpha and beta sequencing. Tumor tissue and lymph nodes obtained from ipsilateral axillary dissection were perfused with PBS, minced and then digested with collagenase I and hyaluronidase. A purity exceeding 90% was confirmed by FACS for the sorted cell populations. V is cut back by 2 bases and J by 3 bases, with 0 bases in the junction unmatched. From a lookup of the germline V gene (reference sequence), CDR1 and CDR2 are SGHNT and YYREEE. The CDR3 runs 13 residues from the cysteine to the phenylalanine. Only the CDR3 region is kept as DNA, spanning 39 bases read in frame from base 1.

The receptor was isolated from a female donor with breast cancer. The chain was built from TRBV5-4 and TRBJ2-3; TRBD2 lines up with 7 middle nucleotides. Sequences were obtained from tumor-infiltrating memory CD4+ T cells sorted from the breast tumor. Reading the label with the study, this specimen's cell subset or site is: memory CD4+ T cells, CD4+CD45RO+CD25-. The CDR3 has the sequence CASSFGGTDTQYF. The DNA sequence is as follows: TGTGCCAGCAGCTTCGGGGGGACAGATACGCAGTATTTT.